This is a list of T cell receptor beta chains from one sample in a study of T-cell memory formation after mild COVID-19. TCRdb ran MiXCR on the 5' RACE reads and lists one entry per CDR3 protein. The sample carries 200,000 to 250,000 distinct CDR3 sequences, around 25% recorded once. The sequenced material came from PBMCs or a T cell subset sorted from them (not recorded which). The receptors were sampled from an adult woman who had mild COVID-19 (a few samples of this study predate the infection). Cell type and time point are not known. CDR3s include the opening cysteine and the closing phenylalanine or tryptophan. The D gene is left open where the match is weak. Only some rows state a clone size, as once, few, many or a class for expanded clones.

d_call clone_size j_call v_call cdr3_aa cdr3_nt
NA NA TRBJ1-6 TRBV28 CASSQTVSPLHF TGTGCCAGCAGTCAGACTGTTTCACCCCTCCACTTT
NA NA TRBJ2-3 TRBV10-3 CAISDWVTDTQYF TGTGCCATCAGTGATTGGGTCACAGATACGCAGTATTTT
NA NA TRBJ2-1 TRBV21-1 CASSRPGRGEQFF TGTGCCAGCAGCCGACCGGGGAGAGGCGAGCAGTTCTTC
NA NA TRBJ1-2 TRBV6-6 CASRGGGYYGYTF TGTGCCAGCAGAGGGGGTGGCTACTATGGCTACACCTTC
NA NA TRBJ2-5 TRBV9 CASSPKTGRIETQYF TGTGCCAGCAGTCCCAAGACAGGTCGTATAGAGACCCAGTACTTC
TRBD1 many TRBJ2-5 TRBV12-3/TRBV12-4 CASSLNRGYQETQYF TGTGCCAGCAGTTTAAACAGGGGGTATCAAGAGACCCAGTACTTC
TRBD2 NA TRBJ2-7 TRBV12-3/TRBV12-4 CASSFGGLADEQYF TGTGCCAGCAGCTTCGGGGGACTAGCGGACGAGCAGTACTTC
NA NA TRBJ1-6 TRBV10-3 CAIMQPGSPLHF TGTGCCATCATGCAGCCTGGTTCACCCCTCCACTTT
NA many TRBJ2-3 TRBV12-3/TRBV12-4 CASSFTDTQYF TGTGCCAGCAGCTTCACAGATACGCAGTATTTT
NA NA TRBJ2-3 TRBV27 CASSTATREDTQYF TGTGCCAGCAGTACCGCGACTAGAGAAGATACGCAGTATTTT
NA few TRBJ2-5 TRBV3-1 CASSQVGEHQETQYF TGTGCCAGCAGCCAAGTGGGGGAACATCAAGAGACCCAGTACTTC
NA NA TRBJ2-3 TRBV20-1 CSARDLGRSSSTDTQYF TGCAGTGCTAGAGATCTGGGCAGGTCATCTAGCACAGATACGCAGTATTTT
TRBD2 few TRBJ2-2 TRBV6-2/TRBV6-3 CASTPPLAGTGELFF TGTGCCAGCACCCCCCCTCTAGCGGGCACCGGGGAGCTGTTTTTT
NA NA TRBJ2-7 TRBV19 CASSIRGTSTYEQYF TGTGCCAGTAGTATCAGAGGGACATCGACCTACGAGCAGTACTTC
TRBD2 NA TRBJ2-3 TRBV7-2 CASSRQRGEDTQYF TGTGCCAGCAGCCGGCAGCGGGGGGAAGATACGCAGTATTTT
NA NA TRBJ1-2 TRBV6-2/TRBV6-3 CASSYKEHLYGYTF TGTGCCAGCAGTTACAAGGAGCACCTATATGGCTACACCTTC
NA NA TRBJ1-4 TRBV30 CAWKDEKLFF TGTGCCTGGAAAGATGAAAAACTGTTTTTT
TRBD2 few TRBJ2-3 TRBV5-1 CASSTGTSGRRSTDTQYF TGCGCCAGCAGCACCGGGACTAGCGGGCGACGGAGCACAGATACGCAGTATTTT
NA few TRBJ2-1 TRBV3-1 CASSSPLVSEQFF TGTGCCAGCAGCTCTCCACTAGTCTCTGAGCAGTTCTTC
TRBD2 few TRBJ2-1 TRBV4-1 CASSRGLAGTNEQFF TGCGCCAGCAGCCGGGGACTAGCGGGGACAAATGAGCAGTTCTTC
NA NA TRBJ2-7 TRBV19 CASSIQPGVRNEQYF TGTGCCAGTAGTATACAACCGGGCGTTCGCAACGAGCAGTACTTC
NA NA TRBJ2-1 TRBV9 CASTRDPAPDEQFF TGTGCCAGCACTCGGGATCCGGCTCCCGATGAGCAGTTCTTC
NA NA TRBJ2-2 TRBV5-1 CASSLELELFF TGCGCCAGCAGCTTGGAACTGGAGCTGTTTTTT
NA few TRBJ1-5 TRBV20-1 CSARDTANQPQHF TGCAGTGCCAGAGACACTGCAAATCAGCCCCAGCATTTT
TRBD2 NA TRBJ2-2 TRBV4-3 CASSPGLAGVRTGELFF TGCGCCAGCAGCCCGGGACTAGCGGGAGTAAGGACCGGGGAGCTGTTTTTT
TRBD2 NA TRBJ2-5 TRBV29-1 CSVREGPGETQYF TGCAGCGTGAGGGAGGGCCCTGGGGAGACCCAGTACTTC